This T cell receptor beta chain was documented in a study of blood T cell repertoires in COVID-19. Study summary: Acute and convalescent COVID-19 samples came from the United States, Italy and Spain. PBMCs, B-cell-depleted T cells, or T cells provided the cDNA or gDNA that made up the material.

Original processing methods: Nucleated cell number was recorded as an estimate derived from reference gene primer amplification. The assay was immunoSEQ multiplex PCR, and TCRdb's table has in-frame clones only and misses some. V and J calls and clone size follow that table, whereas D and trimming were derived from the DNA. The sample lists around 78,000 clones, just over 85% occurring once. Input material: peripheral blood. This clonotype was obtained from a man in his fifties with active or convalescent COVID-19.

In nucleotides, the CDR3 is TGTGCCAGCACCTACAAGGCAGGGCCTCTGAACTATGGCTACACCTTC. Translation: CASTYKAGPLNYGYTF. V and J are TRBV6-6 and TRBJ1-2; tentative D call: TRBD1 (5 bases). V shed 7 bases and J shed 2 bases, with 20 bases lying between them. Germline V CDR1 and CDR2: MNHNY, SVGAGI (reference sequence). The CDR3 has 16 residues.